The 27 T cell receptor beta chains presented below share a single source sample, sequenced in a study of Ad26.COV2.S vaccination and SARS-CoV-2 variants (dated by TCRdb to the early 2020s). Libraries came from the immunoSEQ multiplex PCR assay. The table comes from immuneACCESS by way of TCRdb, which keeps in-frame sequences with V and J called. Part of the clones is missing from these tables; in studies checked, under half for an unresolved V gene and the rest for unknown reasons. This sample lists some 480,000 clones; around 85% were detected once. The ten largest clones add up to roughly 13% of the sample. Read against the paper, the sample's treatment or condition label means: roughly 18 received Ad26.COV2.S at low or high dose, single or two shots; several received placebo; per-sample allocation not given. Repertoires of vaccine and placebo recipients were sequenced from samples taken on day 63 after the first injection.

The specimen comprised peripheral blood, sampled in a trial of Ad26.COV2.S vaccine versus placebo. Receptor source: a person aged 18-60 years who received the Ad26.COV2.S COVID-19 vaccine or a placebo.

V is TRBV24-1 and J is TRBJ2-3; 8 bases fit TRBD2. Losses at the gene ends were 1 base for V and 11 bases for J; bases not matched to a gene: 1. This CDR3 spans 12 amino acids. The V gene's germline CDR1 is KGHDR and CDR2 SFDVKD. DNA of the CDR3: TGTGCCACCAGTGATTTTAGCGGGGTGCAGTATTTT. Translation: CATSDFSGVQYF.

The CDR3 DNA reads TGTGCCAGCAGTTTAGGTGGGAATCCCTACGAGCAGTACTTC. Its translation: CASSLGGNPYEQYF. The chain has TRBV28 and TRBJ2-7; D is uncertain. Looked up from germline, CDR1 is MDHEN and CDR2 is SYDVKM. The CDR3 covers 14 residues. V lost 2 bases to trimming and J lost 2 bases, with 10 bases between them.

The chain carries TRBV6-5 and TRBJ2-3; no definite D call. The CDR3 length is 15 residues. From germline, CDR1 is MNHEY and CDR2 SVGAGI. The germline V and J ends were trimmed by 8 bases and 2 bases, with 17 bases remaining between them. The CDR3 bases are TGTGCCAGCCGGCTTGGGCAGGTCAACACAGATACGCAGTATTTT. Translating gives CASRLGQVNTDTQYF.

The chain links TRBV7-2 to TRBJ2-1; D gene unclear. V gave up 3 bases and J gave up 6 bases, with 3 bases separating them. The CDR3 has 11 residues. Germline-derived CDR1 and CDR2 are SGHTA and FQGNSA. The CDR3 spells CASSFANEQFF. The CDR3 DNA sequence: TGTGCCAGCAGCTTCGCCAATGAGCAGTTCTTC.

The gene calls are TRBV5-4 and TRBJ2-1; TRBD1 or TRBD2 may be the D gene (6 bases each). This CDR3 is 15 amino acids long. Germline-derived CDR1 and CDR2 are SGHNT and YYREEE (reference sequence). Trimming took off 6 bases at V and 5 bases at J, with 18 bases between the two ends. In DNA, the CDR3 is TGTGCCAGCACCACCGGGGGCATCAAACACAATGAGCAGTTCTTC. Amino acids: CASTTGGIKHNEQFF.

V usage is TRBV28 and J usage is TRBJ2-6, with 7 bases that match TRBD1. CDR1 is MDHEN and CDR2 is SYDVKM in the germline V gene. There are 17 residues in the CDR3. V was pared by 1 base and J by 0 bases, with 3 bases of the junction left unmatched. CDR3 protein: CASSLSGQISGANVLTF. CDR3 coding DNA: TGTGCCAGCAGTTTATCGGGACAGATCTCTGGGGCCAACGTCCTGACTTTC. Variable domain in full (rest from reference TRBV28 and TRBJ2-6): DVKVTQSSRYLVKRTGEKVFLECVQDMDHENMFWYRQDPGLGLRLIYFSYDVKMKEKGDIPEGYSVSREKKERFSLILESASTNQTSMYLCASSLSGQISGANVLTFGAGSRLTVL.

The chain employs TRBV11-1 and TRBJ2-2; TRBD2 aligns across 10 bases. Germline loops: CDR1 SGHAT, CDR2 FQDESV (reference sequence). V lost 5 bases, J lost 5 bases, and 8 bases stayed unmatched. The CDR3 length is 16 residues. CDR3 amino acids: CASSPLAGRWTGELFF. The CDR3 DNA reads TGTGCCAGCAGCCCACTAGCGGGAAGGTGGACCGGGGAGCTGTTTTTT. The whole variable domain, remainder taken from reference TRBV11-1 and TRBJ2-2, is EAEVAQSPRYKITEKSQAVAFWCDPISGHATLYWYRQILGQGPELLVQFQDESVVDDSQLPKDRFSAERLKGVDSTLKIQPAELGDSAMYLCASSPLAGRWTGELFFGEGSRLTVL.

This clone was detected only once. The chain recombines TRBV2 with TRBJ2-4; D is undetermined. V dropped 6 bases and J dropped 0 bases, with 9 bases sitting between them. Germline lookup yields CDR1 SNHLY and CDR2 FYNNEI. The CDR3 loop spans 14 amino acids. CDR3 bases: TGTGCCAGCAGGACGGTACTAGCCAAAAACATTCAGTACTTC. This translates into CASRTVLAKNIQYF.

The chain uses TRBV5-6 and TRBJ2-3, with 10 positions matching TRBD1. The germline CDR1 and CDR2 sequences are SGHDT and YYEEEE. There are 16 residues in the CDR3. The V and J ends lost 7 bases and 5 bases, in that order; junction bases with no gene match: 13. The CDR3: CASHSSGTGVKDTQYF. CDR3 DNA: TGTGCCAGCCATTCTTCTGGGACAGGGGTGAAAGATACGCAGTATTTT.

The table lists this clone with a count of one. The chain uses TRBV12-3 or TRBV12-4 and TRBJ2-3; maybe TRBD2 (6 bases). V lost 8 bases and J lost 5, with 14 bases in between. The CDR3 extends over 13 amino acids. This CDR3 is CASGKGTVDTQYF. In DNA, the CDR3 is TGTGCCAGCGGCAAGGGGACTGTAGATACGCAGTATTTT.

J is TRBJ2-7 and V is TRBV7-8, with TRBD2 matching 11 bases. The V and J ends lost 4 bases and 0 bases, in that order; junction bases with no gene match: 5. The CDR3 is made up of 16 amino acids. CDR1 SGHVS and CDR2 FQNEAQ come from the germline V gene. CDR3 DNA: TGTGCCAGCAGCTCCTTAGCGGGAGGGAGCTCCTACGAGCAGTACTTC. Its protein is CASSSLAGGSSYEQYF.

The chain carries TRBV6-2 or TRBV6-3 and TRBJ1-1; D is ambiguous. CDR1 is MNHEY and CDR2 is SVGEGT in the germline V gene. Between the trimmed V and J ends, which lost 5 bases and 5 bases, there was a span of 12 bases. This CDR3 comprises 13 residues. DNA for the CDR3: TGTGCCAGCAGTCGGGATGCCCTTACTGAAGCTTTCTTT. Encoded protein: CASSRDALTEAFF.

J is TRBJ1-1 and V is TRBV19; D ambiguous. This CDR3 has 10 amino acids. Trimming took off 9 bases at V and 2 bases at J, with 4 bases between the two ends. Germline V CDR1 and CDR2: LNHDA, SQIVND (reference sequence). The CDR3 nucleotides read TGTGCCAGAGAAAACACTGAAGCTTTCTTT. Translated: CARENTEAFF.

This chain joins TRBV28 and TRBJ1-5; 7 nucleotides align to TRBD1. The CDR3 length is 15 residues. J lost 11 bases, V lost 1 base, and 11 bases had no gene match. Germline CDR1 and CDR2: MDHEN and SYDVKM. Here the CDR3 reads CASSLSGGLTGAQHF. CDR3 sequence (DNA): TGTGCCAGCAGTTTATCAGGGGGACTCACAGGGGCCCAGCATTTT. Full variable domain (rest looked up from reference TRBV28 and TRBJ1-5): DVKVTQSSRYLVKRTGEKVFLECVQDMDHENMFWYRQDPGLGLRLIYFSYDVKMKEKGDIPEGYSVSREKKERFSLILESASTNQTSMYLCASSLSGGLTGAQHFGDGTRLSIL.

The chain is built from TRBV5-1 and TRBJ2-1, with D uncertain. The CDR3 spans 13 residues. Germline V gives CDR1 SGHRS, CDR2 YFSETQ. Between the trimmed V and J ends, which lost 4 bases and 13 bases, there was a span of 18 bases. CDR3 DNA: TGCGCCAGCAGCCCATTGAGATGGACGGATCAGTTCTTC. This gives the protein CASSPLRWTDQFF. Complete variable domain (other parts from reference TRBV5-1 and TRBJ2-1): KAGVTQTPRYLIKTRGQQVTLSCSPISGHRSVSWYQQTPGQGLQFLFEYFSETQRNKGNFPGRFSGRQFSNSRSEMNVSTLELGDSALYLCASSPLRWTDQFFGPGTRLTVL.

This sequence joins TRBV10-3 and TRBJ1-1; a possible D gene is TRBD1 (5 bases). Germline CDR1 reads ENHRY; CDR2 reads SYGVKD. The CDR3 is 13 residues long. The germline V and J ends were trimmed by 4 bases and 1 base, with 7 bases remaining between them. CDR3 sequence: CAISATGNTEAFF. CDR3 coding DNA: TGTGCCATCAGTGCAACAGGGAACACTGAAGCTTTCTTT.

The J gene is TRBJ2-7, the V gene TRBV24-1; 7 nucleotides align to TRBD2. The CDR3 covers 13 residues. Germline V CDR1 and CDR2: KGHDR, SFDVKD. V dropped 4 bases and J dropped 4; count of bases not matched to a gene: 3. The DNA for the CDR3 is TGTGCCACCAGTGACCCGGGGGGATACGAGCAGTACTTC. As protein: CATSDPGGYEQYF.

The chain employs TRBV3-1 (or the pseudogene TRBV3-2) and TRBJ1-4; no reliable D call. V was clipped by 3 bases and J by 8 bases, with 7 bases between them. This CDR3 comprises 12 residues. Germline assignment: CDR1 LGHDT and CDR2 YNNKEL (reference sequence). The CDR3 nucleotides read TGTGCCAGCAGCCAGGGCGGAGAAAAACTGTTTTTT. This translates into CASSQGGEKLFF.

The chain recombines TRBV12-3 or TRBV12-4 with TRBJ1-2, with 7 positions matching TRBD1. This CDR3 has 13 amino acids. The J segment lost 7 bases and the V segment lost 0 bases, leaving 2 bases of the junction unmatched. The CDR3 bases are TGTGCCAGCAGTTTAGCGCAGGGGGGTGGCTACACCTTC. Its protein is CASSLAQGGGYTF.

CDR3 sequence reads: CASSDLGGNTQYF. The CDR3 DNA follows: TGTGCCAGCAGCGACCTGGGGGGCAATACGCAGTATTTT. The V and J genes are TRBV12-3 or TRBV12-4 and TRBJ2-3; D may be TRBD1 or TRBD2 (6 bases each). The V end was cut by 6 bases, the J end by 7 bases, with 14 bases between. CDR3 length: 13 residues.

The V gene is TRBV11-3, the J gene TRBJ2-2, with D unresolved. Between the trimmed V and J ends, which lost 5 bases and 6 bases, there was a span of 13 bases. This CDR3 contains 14 residues. Per the germline V gene, CDR1 is SGHNT and CDR2 is YENEEA. The CDR3 coding sequence is TGTGCCAGCAGCCAAAACCCCCGGGCCGGGGAGCTGTTTTTT. As protein: CASSQNPRAGELFF.

The chain employs TRBV27 and TRBJ2-1, with 13 bases that match TRBD2. The CDR3 has 17 residues. The J segment lost 4 bases and the V segment lost 4 bases, leaving 7 bases of the junction unmatched. In germline, CDR1 is MNHEY, CDR2 SMNVEV (reference sequence). As DNA, the CDR3 is TGTGCCAGCAGTTCACGACTAGCGGGAGGATTTTACAATGAGCAGTTCTTC. It translates to CASSSRLAGGFYNEQFF.

V and J are TRBV4-3 and TRBJ1-2; tentative D call: TRBD1 (6 bases). With 0 bases removed from V and 7 bases from J, the gap between germline ends came to 12 bases. Germline loops: CDR1 LGHNA, CDR2 YSLEER. This CDR3 is built from 14 residues. CDR3 in DNA: TGCGCCAGCAGCCAAGATGTTGTCAGGGGTGGCTACACCTTC. Translating gives CASSQDVVRGGYTF.

The chain is built from TRBV15 and TRBJ2-5; no clear D. CDR3 length equals 13 residues. V was trimmed by 1 base and J by 2 bases, leaving 5 bases between them. CDR1 and CDR2 from the germline V gene are LNHNV and YYDKDF (reference sequence). CDR3 region: CATSRGEQETQYF. The CDR3 nucleotides are TGTGCCACCAGCAGAGGGGAACAAGAGACCCAGTACTTC.

This chain joins TRBV25-1 and TRBJ1-2; 9 positions agree with TRBD1. The CDR3 has 14 residues. J lost 4 bases, V lost 6 bases, and 6 bases had no gene match. Germline lookup yields CDR1 MGHDK and CDR2 SYGVNS. This CDR3 reads CASRRGQGVYGYTF. The CDR3 DNA reads TGTGCCAGCAGGAGGGGACAGGGAGTCTATGGCTACACCTTC.

Of note for this clone: Other DNA sequences in the sample encode the same CDR3. This sequence joins TRBV2 and TRBJ2-7; a possible D gene is TRBD2 (5 bases). Germline loops: CDR1 SNHLY, CDR2 FYNNEI. CDR3 size: 11 residues. The V end was cut by 4 bases, the J end by 4 bases, with 5 bases between. Here the CDR3 DNA reads TGTGCCAGCAGTGGACTATACGAGCAGTACTTC. It codes for CASSGLYEQYF.

This clone was detected once. This sequence joins TRBV15 and TRBJ2-1, with a possible D match to TRBD2 (6 bases). This CDR3 region has 14 residues. CDR1 and CDR2 (germline): LNHNV, YYDKDF (reference sequence). The V gene lost 8 bases and the J gene lost 1 base, with 12 bases spanning the gap. This CDR3 reads CATLGGTSYNEQFF. CDR3 in DNA: TGTGCCACCCTCGGGGGTACGTCCTACAATGAGCAGTTCTTC.